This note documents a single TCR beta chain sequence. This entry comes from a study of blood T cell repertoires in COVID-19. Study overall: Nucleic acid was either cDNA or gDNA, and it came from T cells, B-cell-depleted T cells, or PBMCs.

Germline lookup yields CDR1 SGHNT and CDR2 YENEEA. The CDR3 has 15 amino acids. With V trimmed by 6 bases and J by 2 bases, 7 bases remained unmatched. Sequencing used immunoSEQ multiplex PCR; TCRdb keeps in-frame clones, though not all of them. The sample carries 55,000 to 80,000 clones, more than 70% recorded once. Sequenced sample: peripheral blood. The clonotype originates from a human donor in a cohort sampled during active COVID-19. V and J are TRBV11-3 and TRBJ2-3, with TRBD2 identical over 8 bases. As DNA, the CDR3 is TGTGCCAGCAGTCGCGGGGGGCTGATCACAGATACGCAGTATTTT. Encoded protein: CASSRGGLITDTQYF.